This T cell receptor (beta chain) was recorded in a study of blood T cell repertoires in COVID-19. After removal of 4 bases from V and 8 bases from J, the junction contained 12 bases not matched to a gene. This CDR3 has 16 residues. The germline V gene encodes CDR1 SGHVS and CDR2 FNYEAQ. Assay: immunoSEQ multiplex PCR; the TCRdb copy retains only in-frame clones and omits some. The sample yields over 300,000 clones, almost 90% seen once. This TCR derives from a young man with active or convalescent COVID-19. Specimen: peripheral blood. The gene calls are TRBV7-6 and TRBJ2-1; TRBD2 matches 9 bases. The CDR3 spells CASSSLGGRALDEQFF. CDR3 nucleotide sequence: TGTGCCAGCAGCTCTCTGGGCGGGAGGGCCCTCGATGAGCAGTTCTTC.